The TCR beta chain described here comes from a study of T cell responses to AZD1222 COVID-19 vaccine. Study-level points and caveats: Rises in breadth and depth of Spike-specific TCRs came after two AZD1222 doses. Most donors were white British and more were female, and clonal diversity was possibly underestimated. Seropositivity was recorded at baseline in only 6 or 7 AZD1222 recipients.

This table comes from immunoSEQ multiplex PCR, and its TCRdb copy is limited to in-frame clones, with some not included. The profile shows 200,000 to 250,000 clones, roughly 91% of them singletons. A note on this clone: Its antigen is unknown.

Germline CDR1 and CDR2: SEHNR and FQNEAQ (reference sequence). The V end lost 3 bases, the J end lost 4 bases, and 10 bases lay between the germline ends. This CDR3 spans 13 amino acids. The sequence was collected from an adult in good health. The chain couples TRBV7-9 to TRBJ2-7, with D perhaps matching TRBD1 (6 bases). The sample here was peripheral blood, taken on day 0 of MenACWY control vaccination. CDR3 nucleotides: TGTGCCAGCAGCTTCGCCCAGGGGTACGAGCAGTACTTC. It specifies CASSFAQGYEQYF.